The clone carrying this T cell receptor (beta chain) is medium-sized within its sample. No antigen is known for it. The sample comes from a study of tumor-infiltrating lymphocytes in localized non-small cell lung cancer. General study results and limits: No T-cell fraction difference was seen between IM1 and IM2 tumors.

Generated by immunoSEQ multiplex PCR, the TCRdb table keeps only in-frame clones and is missing some. The table lists some 4,200 clones, more than 60% of them singletons, with approximately 25% in the top ten. J was trimmed by 6 bases and V by 4 bases; bases with no gene match: 11. Germline V gene sequence: CDR1 SGHAT, CDR2 FQNNGV. The CDR3 runs 15 residues. The sequenced material came from uninvolved lung tissue not adjacent to the tumor. This rearrangement joins TRBV11-2 to TRBJ1-1, with 7 bases matching TRBD1. This receptor was obtained from a human donor with non-small cell lung cancer. The CDR3 bases are TGTGCCAGCAGCTCGTCAGGGGGGCCCTATTCTGAAGCTTTCTTT. Its protein product is CASSSSGGPYSEAFF.